The 16 T cell receptor beta chains given below trace back to one sample, sequenced in a study of cytomegalovirus exposure and HLA in healthy donors. Only in-frame clones appear in the TCRdb table, and some are missing; sequencing was by immunoSEQ multiplex PCR. This table holds fewer than 250,000 clones, 85% to 90% found once. Material: PBMCs. The receptor source for this set is a man aged 18 to 29 in good health and CMV-seronegative.

This chain joins TRBV19 and TRBJ1-6; D is perhaps TRBD1 (5 bases). Trimming took off 3 bases at V and 6 bases at J, with 12 bases between the two ends. CDR1 LNHDA and CDR2 SQIVND come from the germline V gene (reference sequence). The CDR3 consists of 15 residues. Here the CDR3 reads CASSIAGSGNSPLHF. For the CDR3, the DNA is TGTGCCAGTAGTATCGCAGGGTCGGGTAATTCACCCCTCCACTTT.

The V call is TRBV5-1, the J call TRBJ1-2; D unresolved. The germline V and J ends were trimmed by 0 bases and 1 base, with 10 bases remaining between them. Per germline, CDR1 SGHRS and CDR2 YFSETQ. There are 15 residues in the CDR3. CDR3 nucleotide sequence: TGCGCCAGCAGCTTGGGTGGGAGTAATAACTATGGCTACACCTTC. This gives the protein CASSLGGSNNYGYTF.

The V gene is TRBV28, the J gene TRBJ1-5; 10 bases match TRBD1. V shed 5 bases, J shed 5 bases, and the junction held 15 bases outside the gene matches. CDR1 is MDHEN, CDR2 SYDVKM, per germline. CDR3 length: 18 amino acids. CDR3 loop: CASSPRLRDRGRYQPQHF. DNA of the CDR3: TGTGCCAGCAGTCCCAGACTCCGGGACAGGGGACGATATCAGCCCCAGCATTTT.

V gene TRBV5-1 combines with J gene TRBJ1-5; D call uncertain. Germline CDR1 is SGHRS and CDR2 is YFSETQ. The CDR3 sequence is 14 residues long. Trimming removed 2 bases at V and 4 bases at J, with 10 bases between. The CDR3 sequence is CASSFGGLNQPQHF. The CDR3 DNA reads as TGCGCCAGCAGCTTTGGAGGGCTAAATCAGCCCCAGCATTTT.

This clone appeared once. The genes are TRBV7-2 and TRBJ2-7; 9 bases line up with TRBD1. V lost 4 bases to trimming and J lost 6 bases; unmatched junction nucleotides: 10. From germline, CDR1 is SGHTA and CDR2 FQGNSA. The CDR3 is made up of 15 amino acids. The DNA for the CDR3 is TGTGCCAGCAGCTCTCGGGCGGGACAGGGTTTCGAGCAGTACTTC. Its translation is CASSSRAGQGFEQYF.

V gene TRBV10-3 combines with J gene TRBJ2-1; TRBD2 agrees at 10 bases. Trimming at V came to 0 bases and at J to 6 bases, leaving 5 bases not matched to a gene. CDR1 is ENHRY and CDR2 is SYGVKD in the germline V gene. The CDR3 has 16 amino acids. The CDR3 nucleotides read TGTGCCATCAGTGAGTCTCTAACTAGCGGGGTCAATGAGCAGTTCTTC. Protein sequence: CAISESLTSGVNEQFF.

This clone was counted a single time. This sequence joins TRBV4-2 and TRBJ2-2; D unresolved. From germline, CDR1 is LGHNA and CDR2 YNFKEQ. Trimming pared 0 bases from V and 4 bases from J, leaving 9 bases between. This CDR3 comprises 15 residues. CDR3: CASSQDGPLTGELFF. The CDR3, as DNA: TGTGCCAGCAGCCAAGATGGGCCCCTCACCGGGGAGCTGTTTTTT.

This clone was counted once. V gene TRBV29-1 combines with J gene TRBJ1-2; weak D call: TRBD1 (5 bases). CDR3 length equals 12 residues. The germline CDR1 and CDR2 sequences are SQVTM and ANQGSEA. V shed 1 base and J shed 4 bases, with 7 bases lying between them. The CDR3 sequence: CSVEVQGYGYTF. The CDR3 region has the DNA TGCAGCGTTGAAGTCCAGGGCTATGGCTACACCTTC.

This clone was seen only a few times. The V and J genes are TRBV6-1 and TRBJ2-7; 7 bases fit TRBD2. The V gene end was trimmed by 2 bases and the J gene end by 2 bases; junction bases not matched to a gene: 6. CDR1 is MNHNS, CDR2 SASEGT, per germline. The CDR3 runs to 15 residues. The CDR3 DNA reads as TGTGCCAGCAGTGAAAGCGGGGACGGGCCCTACGAGCAGTACTTC. Encoded protein: CASSESGDGPYEQYF.

The chain has TRBV5-6 and TRBJ1-2; D gene ambiguous. Per germline, CDR1 SGHDT and CDR2 YYEEEE. The CDR3 covers 15 residues. V lost 2 bases and J 3 bases, leaving 14 bases between the germline ends. The CDR3 region is CASSFPEVGDYGYTF. The CDR3 nucleotides read TGTGCCAGCAGCTTTCCTGAGGTGGGAGACTATGGCTACACCTTC.

CDR3 protein: CASSPGVYGYTF. DNA of the CDR3: TGTGCCAGCAGCCCGGGAGTCTATGGCTACACCTTC. This chain joins TRBV11-2 and TRBJ1-2; D gene uncertain. The V end lost 5 bases, the J end lost 4 bases, and 8 bases lay between the germline ends. This CDR3 is 12 amino acids long. Germline V gene sequence: CDR1 SGHAT, CDR2 FQNNGV.

This chain connects TRBV30 to TRBJ2-5, with D tentatively TRBD1 (5 bases). This CDR3 contains 15 residues. V lost 2 bases and J lost 8, with 21 bases in between. CDR1 is GTSNPN and CDR2 is SVGIG in the germline V gene (reference sequence). CDR3: CAWSLAGLPQGTQYF. CDR3 in DNA: TGTGCCTGGAGTCTCGCAGGGCTCCCCCAAGGAACCCAGTACTTC. Using reference TRBV30 and TRBJ2-5 for the parts outside the CDR3, the full variable domain is SQTIHQWPATLVQPVGSPLSLECTVEGTSNPNLYWYRQAAGRGLQLLFYSVGIGQISSEVPQNLSASRPQDRQFILSSKKLLLSDSGFYLCAWSLAGLPQGTQYFGPGTRLLVL.

The chain links TRBV11-3 to TRBJ2-7; 9 nucleotides line up with TRBD2. This CDR3 is built from 15 residues. Germline CDR1 reads SGHNT; CDR2 reads YENEEA. V trimming: 7 bases; J trimming: 3 bases; junction bases outside the gene matches: 10. CDR3 nucleotide sequence: TGTGCCAGCAACCCCAGGGGTAGCGGGGGCTACGAGCAGTACTTC. Translation: CASNPRGSGGYEQYF.

The V gene is TRBV15, the J gene TRBJ1-1, with TRBD1 as a possible D gene (6 bases). Germline lookup yields CDR1 LNHNV and CDR2 YYDKDF (reference sequence). This CDR3 is built from 14 residues. V was trimmed by 0 bases and J by 6 bases, leaving 11 bases between them. The CDR3 sequence is CATSREDSTAEAFF. The CDR3 nucleotides are TGTGCCACCAGCAGAGAGGACAGCACAGCTGAAGCTTTCTTT.

V usage is TRBV4-3 and J usage is TRBJ1-3; a possible D gene is TRBD1 (5 bases). The CDR3 runs to 19 residues. In germline, CDR1 is LGHNA, CDR2 YSLEER. Trimming removed 0 bases from V and 2 bases from J, with 20 bases in between. The CDR3 coding sequence is TGCGCCAGCAGCCAAGACTTGGTTGGGGCAGAAGTGGCTGGAAACACCATATATTTT. Translating it yields CASSQDLVGAEVAGNTIYF.

The rearrangement joins TRBV4-3 to TRBJ2-1; D unresolved. Germline loops: CDR1 LGHNA, CDR2 YSLEER. There are 12 residues in the CDR3. The V gene lost 0 bases and the J gene lost 11 bases, with 8 bases spanning the gap. This CDR3 reads CASSQDRVKQFF. The CDR3, as DNA: TGCGCCAGCAGCCAAGATAGAGTAAAGCAGTTCTTC.